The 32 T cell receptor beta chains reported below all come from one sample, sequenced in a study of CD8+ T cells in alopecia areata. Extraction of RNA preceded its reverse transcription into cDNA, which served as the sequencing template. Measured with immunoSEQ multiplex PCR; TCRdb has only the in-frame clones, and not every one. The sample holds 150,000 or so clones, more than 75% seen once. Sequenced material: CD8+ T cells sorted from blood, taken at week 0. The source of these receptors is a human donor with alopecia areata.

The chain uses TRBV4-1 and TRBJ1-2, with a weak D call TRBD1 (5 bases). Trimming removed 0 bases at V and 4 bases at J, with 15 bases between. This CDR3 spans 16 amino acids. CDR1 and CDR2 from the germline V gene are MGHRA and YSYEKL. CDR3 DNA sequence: TGCGCCAGCAGCCAAGAAGGGGAGGGGATGGGCTATGGCTACACCTTC. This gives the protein CASSQEGEGMGYGYTF.

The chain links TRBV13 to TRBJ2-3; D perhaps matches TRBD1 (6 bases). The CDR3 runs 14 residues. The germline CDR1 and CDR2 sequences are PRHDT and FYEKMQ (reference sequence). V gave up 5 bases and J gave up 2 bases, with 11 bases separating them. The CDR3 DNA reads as TGTGCCAGCAGCCCCCGGACAGACACAGATACGCAGTATTTT. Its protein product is CASSPRTDTDTQYF.

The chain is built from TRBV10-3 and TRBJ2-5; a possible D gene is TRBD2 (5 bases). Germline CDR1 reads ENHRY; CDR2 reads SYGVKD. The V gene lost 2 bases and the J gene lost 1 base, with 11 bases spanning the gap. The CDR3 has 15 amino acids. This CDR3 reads CAISELGLSQETQYF. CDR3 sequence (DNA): TGTGCCATCAGTGAGCTTGGACTGTCCCAAGAGACCCAGTACTTC.

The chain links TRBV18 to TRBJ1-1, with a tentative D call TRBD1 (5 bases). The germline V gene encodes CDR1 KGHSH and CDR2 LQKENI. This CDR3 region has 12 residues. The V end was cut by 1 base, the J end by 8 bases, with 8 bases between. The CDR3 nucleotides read TGTGCCAGCTCACCACTTGGGACCGAAGCTTTCTTT. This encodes CASSPLGTEAFF.

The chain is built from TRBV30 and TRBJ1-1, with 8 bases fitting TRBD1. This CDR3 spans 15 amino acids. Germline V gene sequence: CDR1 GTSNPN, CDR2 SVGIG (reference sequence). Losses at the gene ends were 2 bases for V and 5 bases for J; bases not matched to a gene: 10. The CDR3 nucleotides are TGTGCCTGGAGTCAACCGGACAGGGAGAAGACTGAAGCTTTCTTT. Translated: CAWSQPDREKTEAFF.

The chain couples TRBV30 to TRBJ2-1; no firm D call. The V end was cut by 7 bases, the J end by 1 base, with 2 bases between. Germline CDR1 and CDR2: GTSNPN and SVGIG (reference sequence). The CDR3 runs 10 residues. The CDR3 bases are TGTGCCTATTCCTACAATGAGCAGTTCTTC. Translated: CAYSYNEQFF.

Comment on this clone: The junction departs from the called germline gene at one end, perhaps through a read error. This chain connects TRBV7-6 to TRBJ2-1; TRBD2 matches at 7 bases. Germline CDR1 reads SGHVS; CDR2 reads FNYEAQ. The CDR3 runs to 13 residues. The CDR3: CASSTRDYHEQFF. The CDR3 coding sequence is TGTGCCAGCAGCACGAGGGACTACCATGAGCAGTTCTTC.

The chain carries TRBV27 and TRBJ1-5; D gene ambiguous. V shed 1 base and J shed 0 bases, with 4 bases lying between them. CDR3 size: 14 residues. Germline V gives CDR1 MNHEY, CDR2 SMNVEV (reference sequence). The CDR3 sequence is CASSLFFSNQPQHF. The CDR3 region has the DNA TGTGCCAGCAGTTTATTTTTTAGCAATCAGCCCCAGCATTTT.

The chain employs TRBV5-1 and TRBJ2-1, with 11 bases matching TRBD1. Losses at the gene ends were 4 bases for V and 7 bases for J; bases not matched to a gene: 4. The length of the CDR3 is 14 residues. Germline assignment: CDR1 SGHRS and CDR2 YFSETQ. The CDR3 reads CASSPGQGANEQFF. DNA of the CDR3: TGCGCCAGCAGCCCAGGACAGGGGGCGAATGAGCAGTTCTTC. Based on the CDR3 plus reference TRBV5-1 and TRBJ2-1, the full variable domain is KAGVTQTPRYLIKTRGQQVTLSCSPISGHRSVSWYQQTPGQGLQFLFEYFSETQRNKGNFPGRFSGRQFSNSRSEMNVSTLELGDSALYLCASSPGQGANEQFFGPGTRLTVL.

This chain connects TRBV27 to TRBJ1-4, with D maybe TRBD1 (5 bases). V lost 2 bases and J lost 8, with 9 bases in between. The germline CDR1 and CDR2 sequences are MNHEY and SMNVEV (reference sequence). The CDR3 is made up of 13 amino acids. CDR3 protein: CASSLTGVEKLFF. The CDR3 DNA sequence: TGTGCCAGCAGTTTAACGGGGGTGGAAAAACTGTTTTTT.

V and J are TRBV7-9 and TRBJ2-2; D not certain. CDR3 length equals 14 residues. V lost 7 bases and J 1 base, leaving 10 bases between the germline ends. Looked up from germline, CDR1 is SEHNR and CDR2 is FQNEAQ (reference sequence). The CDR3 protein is CASTLGVNTGELFF. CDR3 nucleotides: TGTGCCAGCACTCTTGGGGTGAACACCGGGGAGCTGTTTTTT.

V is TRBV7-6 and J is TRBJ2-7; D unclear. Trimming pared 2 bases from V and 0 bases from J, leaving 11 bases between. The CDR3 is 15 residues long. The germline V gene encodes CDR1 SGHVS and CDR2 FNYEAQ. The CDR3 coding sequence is TGTGCCAGCAGCTTATCGGGTCCCGACTCCTACGAGCAGTACTTC. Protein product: CASSLSGPDSYEQYF.

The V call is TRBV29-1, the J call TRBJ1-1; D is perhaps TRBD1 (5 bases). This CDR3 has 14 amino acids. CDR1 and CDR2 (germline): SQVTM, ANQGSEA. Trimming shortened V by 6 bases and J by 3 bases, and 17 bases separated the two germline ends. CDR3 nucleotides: TGCAGCGTCGAGCACCGGGACGGATACACTGAAGCTTTCTTT. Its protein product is CSVEHRDGYTEAFF.

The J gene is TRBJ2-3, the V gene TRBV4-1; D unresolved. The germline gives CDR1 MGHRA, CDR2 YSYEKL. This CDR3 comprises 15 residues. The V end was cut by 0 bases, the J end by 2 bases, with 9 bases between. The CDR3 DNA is TGCGCCAGCAGCCAAGATCTACCCAACACAGATACGCAGTATTTT. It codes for CASSQDLPNTDTQYF.

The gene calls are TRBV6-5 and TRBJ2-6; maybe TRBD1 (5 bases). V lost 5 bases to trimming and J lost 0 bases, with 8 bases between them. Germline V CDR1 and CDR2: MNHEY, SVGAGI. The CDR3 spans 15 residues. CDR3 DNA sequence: TGTGCCAGCAGTCAGACAGACTCTGGGGCCAACGTCCTGACTTTC. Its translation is CASSQTDSGANVLTF.

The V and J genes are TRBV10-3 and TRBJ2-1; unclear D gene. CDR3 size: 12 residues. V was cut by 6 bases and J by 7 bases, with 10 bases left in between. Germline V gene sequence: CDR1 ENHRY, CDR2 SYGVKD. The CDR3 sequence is CAISLGPNEQFF. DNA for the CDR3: TGTGCCATCAGCCTAGGGCCAAATGAGCAGTTCTTC.

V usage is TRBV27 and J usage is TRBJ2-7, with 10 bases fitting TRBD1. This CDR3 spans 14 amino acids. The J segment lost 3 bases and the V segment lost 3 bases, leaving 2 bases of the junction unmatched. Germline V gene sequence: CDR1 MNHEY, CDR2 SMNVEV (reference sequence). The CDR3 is CASSLGQGYYEQYF. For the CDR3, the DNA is TGTGCCAGCAGTTTGGGACAGGGGTACTACGAGCAGTACTTC.

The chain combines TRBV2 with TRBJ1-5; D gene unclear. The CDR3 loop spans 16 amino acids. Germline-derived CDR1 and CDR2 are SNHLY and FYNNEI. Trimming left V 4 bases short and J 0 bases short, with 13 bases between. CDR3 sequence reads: CASSAEGAYSNQPQHF. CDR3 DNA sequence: TGTGCCAGCAGTGCTGAGGGCGCTTATAGCAATCAGCCCCAGCATTTT.

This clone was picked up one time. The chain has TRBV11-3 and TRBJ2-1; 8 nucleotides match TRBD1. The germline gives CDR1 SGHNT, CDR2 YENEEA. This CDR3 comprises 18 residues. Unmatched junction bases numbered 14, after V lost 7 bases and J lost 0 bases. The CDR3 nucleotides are TGTGCCAGCACCAAAAAAAAGGGGGACAGGAGCTCCTACAATGAGCAGTTCTTC. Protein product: CASTKKKGDRSSYNEQFF.

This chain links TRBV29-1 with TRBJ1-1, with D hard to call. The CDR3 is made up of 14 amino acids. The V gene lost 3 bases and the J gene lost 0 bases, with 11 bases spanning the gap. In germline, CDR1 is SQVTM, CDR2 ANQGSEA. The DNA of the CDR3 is TGCAGCGTTGATCGGGAGCCTTTGAACACTGAAGCTTTCTTT. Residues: CSVDREPLNTEAFF.

The CDR3 DNA follows: TGTGCCAGCAGCCTTATCGGCTTGGAGCAGTTCTTC. Translated: CASSLIGLEQFF. This chain uses TRBV7-9 with TRBJ2-1; D call uncertain. V was cut by 5 bases and J by 10 bases, with 12 bases left in between. From germline, CDR1 is SEHNR and CDR2 FQNEAQ (reference sequence). CDR3 length: 12 amino acids.

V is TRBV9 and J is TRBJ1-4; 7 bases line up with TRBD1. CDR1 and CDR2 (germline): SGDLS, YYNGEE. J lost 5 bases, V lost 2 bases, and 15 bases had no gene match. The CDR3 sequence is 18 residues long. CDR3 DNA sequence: TGTGCCAGCAGCGTCTCCGGGACAGAGGCGGCGCTAAATGAAAAACTGTTTTTT. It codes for CASSVSGTEAALNEKLFF.

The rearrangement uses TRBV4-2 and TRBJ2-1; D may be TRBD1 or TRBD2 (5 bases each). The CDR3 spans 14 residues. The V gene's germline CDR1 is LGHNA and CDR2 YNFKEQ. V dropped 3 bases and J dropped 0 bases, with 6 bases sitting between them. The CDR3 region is CASSQGTSYNEQFF. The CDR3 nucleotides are TGTGCCAGCAGCCAGGGGACCTCCTACAATGAGCAGTTCTTC.

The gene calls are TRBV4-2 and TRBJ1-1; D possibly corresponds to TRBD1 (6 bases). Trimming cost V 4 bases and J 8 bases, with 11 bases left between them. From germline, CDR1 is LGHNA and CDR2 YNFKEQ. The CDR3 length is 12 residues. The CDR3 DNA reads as TGTGCCAGCAGCCTCCGGACAGACGAAGCTTTCTTT. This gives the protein CASSLRTDEAFF.

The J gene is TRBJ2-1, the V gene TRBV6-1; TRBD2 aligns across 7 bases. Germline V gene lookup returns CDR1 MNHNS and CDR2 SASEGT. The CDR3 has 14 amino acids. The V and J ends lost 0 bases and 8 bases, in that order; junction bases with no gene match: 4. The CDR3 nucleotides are TGTGCCAGCAGTGAAGCGCTTCGGGGGGATGAGCAGTTCTTC. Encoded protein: CASSEALRGDEQFF.

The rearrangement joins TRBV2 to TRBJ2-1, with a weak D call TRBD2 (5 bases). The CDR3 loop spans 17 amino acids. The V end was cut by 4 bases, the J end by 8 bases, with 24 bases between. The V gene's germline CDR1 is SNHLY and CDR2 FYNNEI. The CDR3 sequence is CASSVSLAQNNPDEQFF. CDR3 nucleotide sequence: TGTGCCAGCAGTGTGAGCCTAGCCCAAAATAACCCAGATGAGCAGTTCTTC.

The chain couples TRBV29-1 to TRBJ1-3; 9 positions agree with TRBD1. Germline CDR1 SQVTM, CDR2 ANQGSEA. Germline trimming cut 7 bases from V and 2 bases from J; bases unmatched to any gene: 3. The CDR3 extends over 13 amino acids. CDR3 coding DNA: TGCAGCGCAAGGACAGGGGCTGGAAACACCATATATTTT. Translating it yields CSARTGAGNTIYF.

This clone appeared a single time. CDR3 nucleotide sequence: TGCAGCGTACCTGTGGGGGCCGGCACAGATACGCAGTATTTT. Protein: CSVPVGAGTDTQYF. The genes are TRBV29-1 and TRBJ2-3, with D maybe TRBD1 (6 bases). CDR3 size: 14 residues. Trimming shortened V by 6 bases and J by 1 base, and 14 bases separated the two germline ends. Germline lookup yields CDR1 SQVTM and CDR2 ANQGSEA.

CDR3 sequence: CASSEQGSYEQYF. In DNA form, the CDR3 reads TGTGCCAGCAGCGAACAGGGTTCCTACGAGCAGTACTTC. The chain has TRBV7-9 and TRBJ2-7; perhaps TRBD1 as D (6 bases). The CDR3 has 13 residues. CDR1 and CDR2 from the germline V gene are SEHNR and FQNEAQ (reference sequence). The V end lost 5 bases, the J end lost 1 base, and 9 bases lay between the germline ends.

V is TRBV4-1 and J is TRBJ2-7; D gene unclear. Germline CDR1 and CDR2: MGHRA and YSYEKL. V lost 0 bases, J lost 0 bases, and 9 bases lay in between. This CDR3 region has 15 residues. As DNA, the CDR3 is TGCGCCAGCAGCCAAGAGCAGCACAGCTCCTACGAGCAGTACTTC. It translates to CASSQEQHSSYEQYF.

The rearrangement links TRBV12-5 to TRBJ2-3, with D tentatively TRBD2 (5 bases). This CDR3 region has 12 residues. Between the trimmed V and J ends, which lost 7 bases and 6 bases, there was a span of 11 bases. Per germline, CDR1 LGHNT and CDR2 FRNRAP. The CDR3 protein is CASARGSDTQYF. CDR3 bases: TGTGCTAGTGCCCGGGGTTCGGATACGCAGTATTTT.

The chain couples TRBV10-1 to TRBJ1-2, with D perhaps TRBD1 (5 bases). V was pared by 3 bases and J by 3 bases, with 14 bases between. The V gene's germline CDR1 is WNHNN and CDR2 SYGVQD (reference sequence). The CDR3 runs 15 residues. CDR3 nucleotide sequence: TGCGCCAGCAGTGATCACACAGGACCGGACTATGGCTACACCTTC. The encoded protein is CASSDHTGPDYGYTF.